Below, 20 T cell receptor beta chains from the same sample are listed, as sequenced in a study of OX40 agonist ivuxolimab in advanced cancers. Produced via immunoSEQ multiplex PCR; TCRdb's table is partial and in-frame only. The data contain roughly 100,000 clones, 93% of them singletons. This specimen consisted of CD4+ or CD8+ T cells sorted from blood, obtained in a trial of the OX40 agonist ivuxolimab. All receptors derive from an adult with an advanced solid tumor such as melanoma, head and neck, liver or kidney cancer.

V usage is TRBV2 and J usage is TRBJ2-6; a possible D gene is TRBD1 (5 bases). V lost 5 bases to trimming and J lost 0 bases, with 8 bases between them. There are 15 residues in the CDR3. Per germline, CDR1 SNHLY and CDR2 FYNNEI. Written as DNA, the CDR3 is TGTGCCAGCAGTCGACAGAGCTCTGGGGCCAACGTCCTGACTTTC. Residues: CASSRQSSGANVLTF.

CDR3 in DNA: TGTGCCAGCCGAAAGGACGGAGATGGCTACACCTTC. Residues: CASRKDGDGYTF. The chain is built from TRBV7-9 and TRBJ1-2; no clear D gene. The CDR3 contains 12 residues. V was trimmed by 8 bases and J by 6 bases, leaving 13 bases between them. Germline-derived CDR1 and CDR2 are SEHNR and FQNEAQ (reference sequence).

This chain connects TRBV2 to TRBJ1-1; no reliable D call. Germline lookup yields CDR1 SNHLY and CDR2 FYNNEI. There are 13 residues in the CDR3. Trimming pared 7 bases from V and 8 bases from J, leaving 17 bases between. The CDR3 DNA follows: TGTGCCAGCACCATCACCCCTGGCATGGAAGCTTTCTTT. Its protein is CASTITPGMEAFF.

Comment on this clone: The CDR3 does not end in the conserved phenylalanine or tryptophan, so this is likely a read error. V and J are TRBV30 and TRBJ1-5; tentatively, D is TRBD1 (6 bases). The CDR3 has 16 residues. With 3 bases removed from V and 3 bases from J, the gap between germline ends came to 18 bases. Germline CDR1 is GTSNPN and CDR2 is SVGIG (reference sequence). The CDR3 DNA reads as TGTGCCTGGAGGGGGGGCAGTGAAAGTGACAATCAGCCCCAGCATCTT. Protein: CAWRGGSESDNQPQHL.

Only one count was recorded for this clone. The genes are TRBV10-3 and TRBJ1-5; the D is unclear. This CDR3 is built from 16 residues. In germline, CDR1 is ENHRY, CDR2 SYGVKD. V dropped 3 bases and J dropped 6 bases, with 18 bases sitting between them. CDR3 in amino acids: CAISEFGERKSQPQHF. CDR3 nucleotides: TGTGCCATCAGTGAATTTGGGGAGAGGAAAAGTCAGCCCCAGCATTTT.

V gene TRBV30 combines with J gene TRBJ1-2; no clear D gene. Trimming took 3 bases from V and 5 from J, leaving 10 bases between them. The germline CDR1 and CDR2 sequences are GTSNPN and SVGIG (reference sequence). The length of the CDR3 is 12 residues. In DNA, the CDR3 is TGTGCCTGGAGGTCGGAGGTTTATGGCTACACCTTC. The encoded protein is CAWRSEVYGYTF.

This chain joins TRBV5-1 and TRBJ1-6; a weak D match, TRBD1 (5 bases). The CDR3 runs 16 residues. V shed 0 bases and J shed 5 bases, with 12 bases lying between them. Germline V gene lookup returns CDR1 SGHRS and CDR2 YFSETQ. CDR3 region: CASSLAGGSDNSPLHF. The CDR3 region has the DNA TGCGCCAGCAGCTTGGCCGGGGGGTCGGATAATTCACCCCTCCACTTT.

The chain has TRBV6-6 and TRBJ2-1; D gene ambiguous. The CDR3 is 11 amino acids. Trimming took 4 bases from V and 3 from J, leaving 1 base between them. Germline CDR1 is MNHNY and CDR2 is SVGAGI (reference sequence). The CDR3 DNA reads as TGTGCCAGCAGTTTCTACAATGAGCAGTTCTTC. It specifies CASSFYNEQFF.

Here the CDR3 DNA reads TGTGCCATCAGTGAGCGAACTCTGGGGAATGAGCAGTTCTTC. It specifies CAISERTLGNEQFF. The genes are TRBV10-3 and TRBJ2-1, with D unclear. This CDR3 contains 14 residues. Trimming took 2 bases from V and 7 from J, leaving 12 bases between them. Germline values: CDR1 ENHRY, CDR2 SYGVKD.

The chain carries TRBV7-9 and TRBJ1-1; D gene ambiguous. The germline CDR1 and CDR2 sequences are SEHNR and FQNEAQ (reference sequence). V lost 5 bases and J 0 bases, leaving 7 bases between the germline ends. The CDR3 consists of 13 residues. CDR3 DNA sequence: TGTGCCAGCAGCCTCTACATGAACACTGAAGCTTTCTTT. Its translation is CASSLYMNTEAFF.

The rearrangement uses TRBV29-1 and TRBJ2-1, with D possibly matching TRBD2 (7 bases). The CDR3 loop spans 13 amino acids. V was shortened by 5 bases and J by 6 bases, with 14 bases between the two germline ends. Germline values: CDR1 SQVTM, CDR2 ANQGSEA. This CDR3 is CSVRGGRVNEQFF. The CDR3 DNA reads as TGCAGCGTTCGAGGGGGGAGGGTCAATGAGCAGTTCTTC.

This chain uses TRBV9 with TRBJ2-2; D call uncertain. The CDR3 is 13 residues long. V was trimmed by 1 base and J by 2 bases, leaving 3 bases between them. From germline, CDR1 is SGDLS and CDR2 YYNGEE. In DNA form, the CDR3 reads TGTGCCAGCAGCGTATCTAACACCGGGGAGCTGTTTTTT. This encodes CASSVSNTGELFF. The entire variable domain, with the rest obtained from reference TRBV9 and TRBJ2-2, is as follows: DSGVTQTPKHLITATGQRVTLRCSPRSGDLSVYWYQQSLDQGLQFLIQYYNGEERAKGNILERFSAQQFPDLHSELNLSSLELGDSALYFCASSVSNTGELFFGEGSRLTVL.

The chain links TRBV19 to TRBJ1-2, with D tentatively TRBD1 (6 bases). The CDR3 has 16 residues. V lost 1 base and J 5 bases, leaving 17 bases between the germline ends. Germline values: CDR1 LNHDA, CDR2 SQIVND (reference sequence). The CDR3 sequence is CASSIVHSEGEYGYTF. The CDR3 coding sequence is TGTGCCAGTAGTATAGTTCATTCGGAGGGGGAGTATGGCTACACCTTC.

The chain recombines TRBV28 with TRBJ1-2, with D tentatively TRBD1 (5 bases). This CDR3 has 13 amino acids. Germline V gene sequence: CDR1 MDHEN, CDR2 SYDVKM. Trimming stripped 5 bases from V and 4 bases from J, with 11 bases between. The DNA for the CDR3 is TGTGCCAGCAGTCAGAGGGGAGGCTATGGCTACACCTTC. Residues: CASSQRGGYGYTF.

This chain uses TRBV28 with TRBJ1-5, with D possibly being TRBD1 (6 bases). CDR1 is MDHEN, CDR2 SYDVKM, per germline. V was cut by 2 bases and J by 2 bases, with 10 bases left in between. The CDR3 is 15 amino acids. CDR3 sequence: CASSLPGVRNQPQHF. Here the CDR3 DNA reads TGTGCCAGCAGTTTACCAGGGGTGCGCAATCAGCCCCAGCATTTT. The whole variable domain, remainder taken from reference TRBV28 and TRBJ1-5, is DVKVTQSSRYLVKRTGEKVFLECVQDMDHENMFWYRQDPGLGLRLIYFSYDVKMKEKGDIPEGYSVSREKKERFSLILESASTNQTSMYLCASSLPGVRNQPQHFGDGTRLSIL.

CDR3 DNA: TGCGCCAGCAGCTTGGATGGCGGCAACACCGGGGAGCTGTTTTTT. Its translation is CASSLDGGNTGELFF. The chain employs TRBV5-1 and TRBJ2-2; D not certain. Trimming stripped 0 bases from V and 2 bases from J, with 8 bases between. CDR3 length: 15 amino acids. The germline gives CDR1 SGHRS, CDR2 YFSETQ.

This sequence joins TRBV5-1 and TRBJ2-3; 12 bases are a match to TRBD2. CDR3 length: 15 residues. Germline loops: CDR1 SGHRS, CDR2 YFSETQ. Trimming at V came to 0 bases and at J to 8 bases, leaving 4 bases not matched to a gene. The CDR3 loop reads CASSLGLAGVSTQYF. For the CDR3, the DNA is TGCGCCAGCAGCTTGGGACTAGCGGGAGTAAGTACGCAGTATTTT. The full variable domain, rest sourced from reference TRBV5-1 and TRBJ2-3, is KAGVTQTPRYLIKTRGQQVTLSCSPISGHRSVSWYQQTPGQGLQFLFEYFSETQRNKGNFPGRFSGRQFSNSRSEMNVSTLELGDSALYLCASSLGLAGVSTQYFGPGTRLTVL.

This clone was found once. This chain links TRBV30 with TRBJ2-1, with D perhaps TRBD2 (6 bases). The CDR3 contains 15 residues. Trimming took off 2 bases at V and 7 bases at J, with 18 bases between the two ends. Germline CDR1 is GTSNPN and CDR2 is SVGIG (reference sequence). The CDR3 DNA reads as TGTGCCTGGAGTAAGAGCGGGTCACGTTTTAATGAGCAGTTCTTC. Its protein is CAWSKSGSRFNEQFF.

V and J are TRBV25-1 and TRBJ2-2, with 10 bases matching TRBD2. Per germline, CDR1 MGHDK and CDR2 SYGVNS. The CDR3 runs to 17 residues. V lost 3 bases to trimming and J lost 8 bases; unmatched junction nucleotides: 12. DNA for the CDR3: TGTGCCAGCAGTGACCGTACGGTCACTAGCGGGAAAGGGGAGCTGTTTTTT. Translation: CASSDRTVTSGKGELFF.

The chain uses TRBV30 and TRBJ2-1, with 15 bases matching TRBD2. V dropped 8 bases and J dropped 7; count of bases not matched to a gene: 12. Germline loops: CDR1 GTSNPN, CDR2 SVGIG (reference sequence). The CDR3 runs 16 residues. CDR3 sequence (DNA): TGTGCCGGATCGGGACTAGCGGGAGGTGGTAGAAATGAGCAGTTCTTC. The encoded protein is CAGSGLAGGGRNEQFF.